A single sample gave rise to the 2 T cell receptor beta chains below, sequenced in a study of blood T cell repertoires in COVID-19. Clones were read by immunoSEQ multiplex PCR, and TCRdb kept only the in-frame ones, dropping some. This table has approximately 200,000 clones, 80% to 85% appearing once. Material for sequencing was peripheral blood. The receptors were sampled from a woman aged 30 to 39 who had recovered from COVID-19.

The chain has TRBV23-1 and TRBJ2-3; 11 bases map to TRBD2. TRBV23-1 is known as an ORF, though its function is uncertain. The CDR3 contains 15 residues. The J segment lost 4 bases and the V segment lost 0 bases, leaving 0 bases of the junction unmatched. CDR3 coding DNA: TGCGCCAGCAGTCAATCACTAGCGGGAGCAGATACGCAGTATTTT. Protein sequence: CASSQSLAGADTQYF.

The V call is TRBV30, the J call TRBJ2-1; TRBD1 agrees at 9 bases. V lost 6 bases, J lost 9 bases, and 15 bases stayed unmatched. CDR1 is GTSNPN, CDR2 SVGIG, per germline (reference sequence). The length of the CDR3 is 15 residues. The CDR3 bases are TGTGCCTGCACCTCCAGAGACAGGGGGTCGGGTGAGCAGTTCTTC. Translation: CACTSRDRGSGEQFF.